This entry is about one T cell receptor beta chain. Clinical history as reported by participants underpinned cohort assignment. Donors of Cohort 3 who recovered were those that had two negative PCRs, clearance, or symptom resolution. The data were taken from a study of blood T cell repertoires in COVID-19. Germline CDR1 and CDR2: LNHDA and SQIVND (reference sequence). V trimming: 5 bases; J trimming: 0 bases; junction bases outside the gene matches: 3. The CDR3 extends over 15 amino acids. Generated by immunoSEQ multiplex PCR, the TCRdb table keeps only in-frame clones and is missing some. The data contain roughly 400,000 clones, roughly 87% of them singletons.

This clonotype was obtained from a man between 18 and 35 years old who had recovered from COVID-19. The chain is built from TRBV19 and TRBJ2-7, with TRBD1 identical over 11 bases. The specimen was PBMCs or T cells enriched from blood (not recorded which). The CDR3 protein is CASSAGTGGSYEQYF. Written as DNA, the CDR3 is TGTGCCAGTAGTGCCGGGACAGGGGGCTCCTACGAGCAGTACTTC.